Listed below are T cell receptor beta chains from one sample, sequenced in a study of T cells in Graves' hyperthyroidism and ophthalmopathy. TCRdb reprocessed the multiplex PCR reads via MiXCR and lists one record per CDR3 protein. The sample lists approximately 300,000 distinct CDR3 sequences; approximately 19% were seen once. Sequencing was carried out using blood. The receptors shown here come from a man aged 50 or older with Graves' ophthalmopathy. CDR3s include the opening cysteine and the closing phenylalanine or tryptophan. D genes are given only for firm matches. Size values are once, few and many counts, or a class for expanded clones, and some rows have none.

13 | TRBJ2-5 | many | . | TRBV2 | CASSAAGQETQYF | TGTGCCAGCAGTGCAGCGGGCCAAGAGACCCAGTACTTC
15 | TRBJ2-2 | few | TRBD2 | TRBV12-3/TRBV12-4 | CASTQRESRAGELFF | TGTGCCAGCACCCAGCGGGAGAGCCGGGCCGGGGAGCTGTTTTTT
16 | TRBJ1-5 | . | . | TRBV28 | CASSSVGTPPGQPQHF | TGTGCCAGCAGTTCCGTTGGGACTCCACCCGGGCAGCCCCAGCATTTT
16 | TRBJ2-6 | many | . | TRBV28 | CASSPTSNSGANVLTF | TGTGCCAGCAGCCCTACATCAAACTCTGGGGCCAACGTCCTGACTTTC
13 | TRBJ2-5 | . | . | TRBV10-3 | CAISASGRETQYF | TGTGCCATCAGTGCGTCGGGGCGAGAGACCCAGTACTTC
19 | TRBJ2-1 | . | TRBD2 | TRBV11-2 | CASSLGVPGTGLAINEQFF | TGTGCCAGCAGCTTAGGGGTCCCCGGGACTGGACTAGCGATCAATGAGCAGTTCTTC
13 | TRBJ1-1 | few | . | TRBV12-5 | CASGTNKNTEAFF | TGTGCTAGTGGTACCAACAAGAACACTGAAGCTTTCTTT
14 | TRBJ1-2 | . | TRBD1 | TRBV7-9 | CASSSDRDLYGYTF | TGTGCCAGCAGCTCGGACAGGGACCTCTATGGCTACACCTTC
17 | TRBJ2-1 | many | TRBD2 | TRBV9 | CASSYDPPSGIRNEQFF | TGTGCCAGCAGCTACGACCCGCCTAGCGGGATAAGAAATGAGCAGTTCTTC
14 | TRBJ1-4 | . | . | TRBV5-1 | CASRDGPTNEKLFF | TGCGCCAGCAGAGACGGCCCAACTAATGAAAAACTGTTTTTT
14 | TRBJ2-7 | once | . | TRBV11-2 | CASSPKGGRNEQYF | TGTGCCAGCAGTCCTAAGGGGGGACGGAACGAGCAGTACTTC
14 | TRBJ1-1 | many | . | TRBV7-9 | CASSLGGAHTEAFF | TGTGCCAGCAGCTTAGGGGGGGCTCACACTGAAGCTTTCTTT
14 | TRBJ1-5 | . | . | TRBV10-3 | CAISDPGANQPQHF | TGTGCCATCAGTGACCCCGGTGCGAATCAGCCCCAGCATTTT
13 | TRBJ2-1 | few | . | TRBV6-1 | CASSDYRYNEQFF | TGTGCCAGCAGCGACTACCGCTACAATGAGCAGTTCTTC
14 | TRBJ1-2 | few | . | TRBV7-9 | CASSPPLGNYGYTF | TGTGCCAGCAGCCCTCCCTTAGGAAACTATGGCTACACCTTC
15 | TRBJ2-3 | many | . | TRBV3-1 | CASSPTRGFTDTQYF | TGTGCCAGCAGCCCGACTCGGGGCTTCACAGATACGCAGTATTTT
16 | TRBJ2-5 | many | TRBD1 | TRBV28 | CASTHFLQGAEETQYF | TGTGCCAGCACCCATTTTTTACAGGGGGCGGAAGAGACCCAGTACTTC
15 | TRBJ2-3 | few | TRBD2 | TRBV5-1 | CASSLVLAGIDTQYF | TGCGCCAGCAGCTTGGTACTAGCGGGAATAGATACGCAGTATTTT
14 | TRBJ2-5 | many | . | TRBV28 | CASSTNLIAETQYF | TGTGCCAGCAGTACTAACCTAATTGCGGAGACCCAGTACTTC
14 | TRBJ2-5 | few | . | TRBV6-1 | CASSNQGLSETQYF | TGTGCCAGCAGTAACCAGGGTCTGTCGGAGACCCAGTACTTC
14 | TRBJ2-7 | many | . | TRBV5-1 | CASSSGRGGYEQYF | TGCGCCAGCAGCTCGGGACGTGGGGGTTACGAGCAGTACTTC
16 | TRBJ2-7 | . | . | TRBV9 | CASSTTGGEDSYEQYF | TGTGCCAGCAGCACCACAGGGGGGGAGGACTCCTACGAGCAGTACTTC
21 | TRBJ2-6 | . | TRBD2 | TRBV28 | CASSLSPRSGGTLSGANVLTF | TGTGCCAGCAGTTTATCCCCCAGGAGCGGGGGTACACTCTCTGGGGCCAACGTCCTGACTTTC